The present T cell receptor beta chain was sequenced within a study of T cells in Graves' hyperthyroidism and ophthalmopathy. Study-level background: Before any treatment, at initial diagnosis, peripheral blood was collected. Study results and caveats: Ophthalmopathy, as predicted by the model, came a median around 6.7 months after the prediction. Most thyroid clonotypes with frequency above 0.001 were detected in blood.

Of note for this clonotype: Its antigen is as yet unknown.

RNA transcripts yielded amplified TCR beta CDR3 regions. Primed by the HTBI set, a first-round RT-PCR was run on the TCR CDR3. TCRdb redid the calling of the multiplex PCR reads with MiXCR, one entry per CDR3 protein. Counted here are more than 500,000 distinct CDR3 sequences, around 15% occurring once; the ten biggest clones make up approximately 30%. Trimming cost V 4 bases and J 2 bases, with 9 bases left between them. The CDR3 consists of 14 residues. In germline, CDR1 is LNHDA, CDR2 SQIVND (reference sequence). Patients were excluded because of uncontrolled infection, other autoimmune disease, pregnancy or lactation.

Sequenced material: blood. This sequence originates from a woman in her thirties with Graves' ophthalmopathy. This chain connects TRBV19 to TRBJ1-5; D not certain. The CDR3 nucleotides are TGTGCCAGTAGTACAAGGGAGGGCAATCAGCCCCAGCATTTT. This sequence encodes CASSTREGNQPQHF.